These 5 T cell receptor beta chains share one sample of origin, sequenced in a study of technical replicates of blood from several donors. Sequenced by immunoSEQ multiplex PCR; TCRdb stores in-frame clones only, minus some. The sample consists of about 60,000 clones, around 87% of them appearing once. The sample consisted of PBMCs. The receptor set was obtained from a human donor in good health. Some clones in this sample may be carry-over from other donors' samples.

The genes are TRBV2 and TRBJ1-5, with 9 bases matching TRBD1. Germline V gives CDR1 SNHLY, CDR2 FYNNEI. This CDR3 has 15 amino acids. J gave up 7 bases and V 4 bases, and 8 bases lay outside the gene matches. CDR3 protein: CASSVGQGSIQPQHF. CDR3 bases: TGTGCCAGCAGTGTGGGACAGGGATCGATACAGCCCCAGCATTTT.

The CDR3 spells CASTFAGIHEQYF. In nucleotides, the CDR3 is TGTGCCAGCACCTTCGCCGGGATCCACGAGCAGTACTTC. The chain is built from TRBV6-1 and TRBJ2-7, with a possible D match to TRBD2 (5 bases). This CDR3 is 13 amino acids long. Trimming cost V 7 bases and J 5 bases, with 15 bases left between them. The germline V gene has CDR1 MNHNS and CDR2 SASEGT.

V and J are TRBV6-1 and TRBJ2-3, with D perhaps TRBD2 (6 bases). The CDR3 is made up of 15 amino acids. V lost 1 base, J lost 2 bases, and 10 bases lay in between. CDR1 and CDR2 (germline): MNHNS, SASEGT. The CDR3: CASSEELAVTDTQYF. CDR3 nucleotides: TGTGCCAGCAGTGAAGAACTAGCCGTCACAGATACGCAGTATTTT.

V usage is TRBV6-5 and J usage is TRBJ2-7; no firm D call. This CDR3 spans 14 amino acids. V lost 6 bases, J lost 4 bases, and 16 bases lay in between. Germline V gives CDR1 MNHEY, CDR2 SVGAGI. CDR3 coding DNA: TGTGCCAGCAGGGCAGGAATGGGCCCTTACGAGCAGTACTTC. It encodes CASRAGMGPYEQYF.

V and J are TRBV5-1 and TRBJ1-5; D perhaps matches TRBD1 (6 bases). Trimming removed 4 bases from V and 5 bases from J, with 10 bases in between. The CDR3 loop spans 13 amino acids. Germline CDR1 reads SGHRS; CDR2 reads YFSETQ. The CDR3 sequence is CASSVQGDQPQHF. For the CDR3, the DNA is TGCGCCAGCAGCGTACAGGGAGATCAGCCCCAGCATTTT.